This T cell receptor (beta chain) was observed in a study of CD8+ T cells in alopecia areata. Study-wide background: The study gave tofacitinib for 6 to 18 months, then 6 months off drug. Scoring treated patients' severity relied on the percentage of scalp area affected.

This clone was seen at least ten times. Its antigen is as yet unknown. The sequencing template was cDNA reverse transcribed from extracted RNA. Produced via immunoSEQ multiplex PCR; TCRdb's table is partial and in-frame only. Of about 200,000 clones in the sample, nearly 60% are singletons; the top ten hold about 5%. This CDR3 has 14 amino acids. The germline CDR1 and CDR2 sequences are LGHNA and YSLEER. V dropped 4 bases and J dropped 4; count of bases not matched to a gene: 4. Broader study findings: Clonality in lesional scalp, especially alopecia totalis/universalis, exceeded that of normal scalp.

Treatment here: oral pan-JAK inhibitor, 5-10 mg twice daily. Samples from alopecia areata patients were lesional scalp punch biopsies and peripheral blood. Sequenced here: CD4+ T cells sorted from blood, sampled at week 24, from a patient treated with tofacitinib. The sequence derives from a human donor with alopecia areata. The rearrangement links TRBV4-3 to TRBJ2-1; 7 bases fit TRBD1. The CDR3 loop is CASSRQGSYNEQFF. The CDR3 region has the DNA TGCGCCAGCAGCCGACAGGGATCTTACAATGAGCAGTTCTTC.